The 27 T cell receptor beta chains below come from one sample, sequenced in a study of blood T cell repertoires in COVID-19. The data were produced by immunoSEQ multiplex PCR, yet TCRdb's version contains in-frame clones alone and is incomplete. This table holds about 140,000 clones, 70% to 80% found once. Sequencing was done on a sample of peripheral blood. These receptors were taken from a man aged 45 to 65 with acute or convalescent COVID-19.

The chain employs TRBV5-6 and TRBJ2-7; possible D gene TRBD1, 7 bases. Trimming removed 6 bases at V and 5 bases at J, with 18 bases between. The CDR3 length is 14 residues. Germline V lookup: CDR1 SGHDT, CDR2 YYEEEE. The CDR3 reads CASTLKEGTDEQYF. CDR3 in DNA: TGTGCCAGCACCCTCAAGGAGGGGACAGACGAGCAGTACTTC.

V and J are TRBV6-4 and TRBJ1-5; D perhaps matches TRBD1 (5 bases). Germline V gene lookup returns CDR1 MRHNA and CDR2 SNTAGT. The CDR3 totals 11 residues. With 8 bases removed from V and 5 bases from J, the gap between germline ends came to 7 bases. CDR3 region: CASLRDQPQHF. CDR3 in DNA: TGTGCCAGCCTCAGGGATCAGCCCCAGCATTTT.

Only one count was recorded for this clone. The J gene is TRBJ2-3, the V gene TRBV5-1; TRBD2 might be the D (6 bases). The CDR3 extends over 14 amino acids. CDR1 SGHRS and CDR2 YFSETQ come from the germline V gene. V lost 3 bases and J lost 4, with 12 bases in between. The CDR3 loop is CASSYAIAADTQYF. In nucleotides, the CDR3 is TGCGCCAGCAGCTACGCCATAGCGGCAGATACGCAGTATTTT.

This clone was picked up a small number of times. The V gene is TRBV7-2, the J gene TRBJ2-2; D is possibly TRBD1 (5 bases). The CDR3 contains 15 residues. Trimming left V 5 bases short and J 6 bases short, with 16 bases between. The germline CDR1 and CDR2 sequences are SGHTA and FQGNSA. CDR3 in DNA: TGTGCCAGCAGCCCCGGACATTTACTTCCCGGGGAGCTGTTTTTT. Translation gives CASSPGHLLPGELFF.

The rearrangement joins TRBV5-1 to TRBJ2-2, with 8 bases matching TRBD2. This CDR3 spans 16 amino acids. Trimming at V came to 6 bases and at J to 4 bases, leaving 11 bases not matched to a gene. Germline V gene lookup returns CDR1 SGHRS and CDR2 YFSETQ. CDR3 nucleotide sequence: TGCGCCAGCATTTGGGCTCCGGGGGGGAGCACCGGGGAGCTGTTTTTT. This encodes CASIWAPGGSTGELFF.

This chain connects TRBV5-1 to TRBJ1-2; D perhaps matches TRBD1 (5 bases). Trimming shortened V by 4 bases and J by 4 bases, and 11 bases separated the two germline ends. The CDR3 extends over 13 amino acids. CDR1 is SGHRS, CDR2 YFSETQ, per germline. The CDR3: CASSGGTTYGYTF. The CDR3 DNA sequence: TGCGCCAGCAGCGGCGGGACCACCTATGGCTACACCTTC.

Here the CDR3 reads CASSSGTGGAYGYTF. Written as DNA, the CDR3 is TGCGCCAGCAGCTCCGGGACAGGGGGGGCCTATGGCTACACCTTC. The chain recombines TRBV5-1 with TRBJ1-2; TRBD1 matches at 11 bases. With 3 bases clipped from V and 4 bases from J, the junction kept 5 bases outside the gene matches. Germline CDR1 reads SGHRS; CDR2 reads YFSETQ. The CDR3 spans 15 residues.

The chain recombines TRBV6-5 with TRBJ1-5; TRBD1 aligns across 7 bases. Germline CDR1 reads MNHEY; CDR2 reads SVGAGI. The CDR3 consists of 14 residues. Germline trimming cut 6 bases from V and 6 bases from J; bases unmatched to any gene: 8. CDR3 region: CASSPTGPPQPQHF. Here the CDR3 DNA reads TGTGCCAGCAGCCCGACAGGGCCCCCTCAGCCCCAGCATTTT.

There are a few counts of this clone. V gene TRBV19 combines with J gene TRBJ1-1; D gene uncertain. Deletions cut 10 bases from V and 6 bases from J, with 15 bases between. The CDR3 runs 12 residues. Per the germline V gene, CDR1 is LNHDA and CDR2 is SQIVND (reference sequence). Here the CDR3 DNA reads TGTGCCACCACTCGTGCTTCCGCTGAAGCTTTCTTT. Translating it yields CATTRASAEAFF.

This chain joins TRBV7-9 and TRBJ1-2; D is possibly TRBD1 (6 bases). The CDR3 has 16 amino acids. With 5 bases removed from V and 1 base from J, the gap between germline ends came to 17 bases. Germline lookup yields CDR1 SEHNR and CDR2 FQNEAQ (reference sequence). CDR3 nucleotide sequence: TGTGCCAGCAGCCAAAACTCCGGGACACTTAACTATGGCTACACCTTC. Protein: CASSQNSGTLNYGYTF.

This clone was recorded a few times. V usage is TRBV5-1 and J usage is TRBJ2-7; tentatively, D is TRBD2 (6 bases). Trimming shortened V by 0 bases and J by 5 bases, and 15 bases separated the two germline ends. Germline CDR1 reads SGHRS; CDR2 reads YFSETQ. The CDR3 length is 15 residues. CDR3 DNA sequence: TGCGCCAGCAGCTTGGGTGTGGAGGGTACCGACGAGCAGTACTTC. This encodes CASSLGVEGTDEQYF. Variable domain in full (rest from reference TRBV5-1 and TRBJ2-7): KAGVTQTPRYLIKTRGQQVTLSCSPISGHRSVSWYQQTPGQGLQFLFEYFSETQRNKGNFPGRFSGRQFSNSRSEMNVSTLELGDSALYLCASSLGVEGTDEQYFGPGTRLTVT.

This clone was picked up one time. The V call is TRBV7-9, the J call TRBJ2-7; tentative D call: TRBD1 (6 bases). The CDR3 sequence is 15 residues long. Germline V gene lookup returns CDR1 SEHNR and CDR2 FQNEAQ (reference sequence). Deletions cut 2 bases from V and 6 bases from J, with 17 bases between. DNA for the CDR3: TGTGCCAGCAGCTTATACCCCGACAGGTTCGGCGAGCAGTACTTC. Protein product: CASSLYPDRFGEQYF.

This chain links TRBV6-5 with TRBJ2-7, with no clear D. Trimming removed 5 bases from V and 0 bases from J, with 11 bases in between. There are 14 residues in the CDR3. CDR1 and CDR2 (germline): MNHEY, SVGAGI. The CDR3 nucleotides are TGTGCCAGCAGTCCTCAGGCGAGCTCCTACGAGCAGTACGTC. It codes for CASSPQASSYEQYV.

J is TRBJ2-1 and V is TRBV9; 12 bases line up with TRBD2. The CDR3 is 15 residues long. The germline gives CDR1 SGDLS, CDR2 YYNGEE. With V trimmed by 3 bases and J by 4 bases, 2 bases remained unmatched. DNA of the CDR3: TGTGCCAGCAGCGCTGGGACTAGCGGGTACAATGAGCAGTTCTTC. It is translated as CASSAGTSGYNEQFF.

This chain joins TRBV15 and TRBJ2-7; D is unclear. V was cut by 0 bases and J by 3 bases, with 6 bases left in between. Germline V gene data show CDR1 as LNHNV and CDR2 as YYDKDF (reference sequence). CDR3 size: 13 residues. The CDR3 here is CATSREISYEQYV. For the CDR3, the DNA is TGTGCCACCAGCAGAGAGATTAGCTACGAGCAGTACGTC.

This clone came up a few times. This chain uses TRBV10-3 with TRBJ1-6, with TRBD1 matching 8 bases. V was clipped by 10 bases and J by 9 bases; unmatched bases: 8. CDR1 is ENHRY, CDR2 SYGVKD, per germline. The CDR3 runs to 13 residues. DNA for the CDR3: TGTGCCACTACCCAGGGGGCGGGTTCACCCCTCCACTTT. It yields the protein CATTQGAGSPLHF.

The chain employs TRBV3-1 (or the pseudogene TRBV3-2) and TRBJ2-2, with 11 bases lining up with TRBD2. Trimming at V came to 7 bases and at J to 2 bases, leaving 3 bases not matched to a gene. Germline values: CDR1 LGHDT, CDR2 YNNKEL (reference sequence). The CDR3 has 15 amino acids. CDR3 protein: CASTRLAGNTGELFF. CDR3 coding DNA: TGTGCCAGCACCCGACTAGCGGGAAACACCGGGGAGCTGTTTTTT.

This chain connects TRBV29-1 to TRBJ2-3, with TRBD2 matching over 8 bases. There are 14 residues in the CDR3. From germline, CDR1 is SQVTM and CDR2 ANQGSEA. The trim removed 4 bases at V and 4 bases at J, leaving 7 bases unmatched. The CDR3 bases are TGCAGCGTTGCAGGGAGCGGGGGACCAGATACGCAGTATTTT. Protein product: CSVAGSGGPDTQYF.

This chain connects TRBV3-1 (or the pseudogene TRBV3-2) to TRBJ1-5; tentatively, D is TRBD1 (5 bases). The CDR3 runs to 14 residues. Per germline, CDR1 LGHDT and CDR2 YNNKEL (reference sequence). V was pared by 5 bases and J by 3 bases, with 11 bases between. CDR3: CASSFLGANQPQHF. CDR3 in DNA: TGTGCCAGCAGCTTCTTAGGGGCCAATCAGCCCCAGCATTTT.

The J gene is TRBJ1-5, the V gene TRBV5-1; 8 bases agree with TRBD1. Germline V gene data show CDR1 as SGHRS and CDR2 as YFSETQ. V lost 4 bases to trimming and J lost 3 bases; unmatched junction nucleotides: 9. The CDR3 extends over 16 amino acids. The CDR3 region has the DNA TGCGCCAGCAGCGCAAACCCAGGGGGCAACAATCAGCCCCAGCATTTT. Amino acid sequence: CASSANPGGNNQPQHF.

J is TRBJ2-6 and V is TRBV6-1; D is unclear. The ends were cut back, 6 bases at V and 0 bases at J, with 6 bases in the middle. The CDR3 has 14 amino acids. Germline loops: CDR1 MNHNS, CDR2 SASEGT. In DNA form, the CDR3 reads TGTGCCAGCAGGATACTCTCTGGGGCCAACGTCCTGACTTTC. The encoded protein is CASRILSGANVLTF.

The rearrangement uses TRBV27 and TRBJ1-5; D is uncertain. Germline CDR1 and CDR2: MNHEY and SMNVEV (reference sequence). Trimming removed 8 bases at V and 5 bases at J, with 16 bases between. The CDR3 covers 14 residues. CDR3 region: CASGIDGWDQPQHF. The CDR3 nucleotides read TGTGCCAGCGGAATAGACGGGTGGGATCAGCCCCAGCATTTT.

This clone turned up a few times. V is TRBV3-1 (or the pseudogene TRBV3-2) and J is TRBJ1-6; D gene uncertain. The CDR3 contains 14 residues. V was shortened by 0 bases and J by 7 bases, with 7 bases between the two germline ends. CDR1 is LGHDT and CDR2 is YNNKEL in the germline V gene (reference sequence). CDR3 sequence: CASSQDHGNSPLHF. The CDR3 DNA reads TGTGCCAGCAGCCAAGATCACGGGAATTCACCCCTCCACTTT.

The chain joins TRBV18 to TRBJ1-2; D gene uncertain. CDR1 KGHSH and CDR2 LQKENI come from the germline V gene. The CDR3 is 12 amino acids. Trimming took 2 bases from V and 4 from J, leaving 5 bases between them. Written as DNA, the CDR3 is TGTGCCAGCTCACCAGAGGGCTATGGCTACACCTTC. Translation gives CASSPEGYGYTF.

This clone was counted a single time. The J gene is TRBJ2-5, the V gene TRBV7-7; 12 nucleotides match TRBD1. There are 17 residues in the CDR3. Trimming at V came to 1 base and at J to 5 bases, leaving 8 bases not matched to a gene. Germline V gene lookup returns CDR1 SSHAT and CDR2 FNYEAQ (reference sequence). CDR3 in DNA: TGTGCCAGCAGCTTAGGCTGGGACAGGGGGCGCCGGGAGACCCAGTACTTC. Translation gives CASSLGWDRGRRETQYF.

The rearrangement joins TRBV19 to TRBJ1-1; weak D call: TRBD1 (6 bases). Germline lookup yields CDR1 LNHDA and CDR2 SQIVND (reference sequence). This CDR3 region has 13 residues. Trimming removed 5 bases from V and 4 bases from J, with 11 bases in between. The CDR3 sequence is CASSSVRGTEAFF. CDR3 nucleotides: TGTGCCAGTAGTTCCGTCAGGGGCACTGAAGCTTTCTTT. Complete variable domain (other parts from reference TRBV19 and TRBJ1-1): DGGITQSPKYLFRKEGQNVTLSCEQNLNHDAMYWYRQDPGQGLRLIYYSQIVNDFQKGDIAEGYSVSREKKESFPLTVTSAQKNPTAFYLCASSSVRGTEAFFGQGTRLTVV.

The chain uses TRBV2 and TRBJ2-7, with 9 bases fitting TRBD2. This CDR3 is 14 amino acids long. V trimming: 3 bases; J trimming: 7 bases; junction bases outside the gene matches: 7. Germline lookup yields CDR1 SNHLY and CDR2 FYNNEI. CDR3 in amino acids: CASSDRGGAWEQYF. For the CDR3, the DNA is TGTGCCAGCAGTGATCGCGGGGGGGCGTGGGAGCAGTACTTC. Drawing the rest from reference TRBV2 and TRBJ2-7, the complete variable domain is EPEVTQTPSHQVTQMGQEVILRCVPISNHLYFYWYRQILGQKVEFLVSFYNNEISEKSEIFDDQFSVERPDGSNFTLKIRSTKLEDSAMYFCASSDRGGAWEQYFGPGTRLTVT.